This T cell receptor beta chain derives from a study of shared clonotypes between healthy human individuals. Study in general: A couple of female and a few male donors aged 18 to 49 were enrolled. The study's findings and limits: Naive CD4 clonotype sharing across a handful of donors was around 5.5%. Shared clonotypes across all four donors exceeded non-shared ones in generation probability.

This CDR3 has 14 amino acids. Germline V gene lookup returns CDR1 LNHDA and CDR2 SQIVND (reference sequence). V was shortened by 7 bases and J by 3 bases, with 16 bases between the two germline ends. The assay was carried out at the deep level. TCRdb's table, derived via immunoSEQ multiplex PCR, lists solely in-frame clones and lacks some. The sample has some 2,100,000 clones, about 93% seen once. Naive CD8 cells comprised CD45RO-negative, CCR7-positively selected cells, excluding terminally differentiated effector memory CD45RA+ cells. To note about this clone: Its antigen is unknown.

The specimen sequenced was naive CD8+ T cells from PBMCs. This receptor was identified in a man aged 18 to 29 in good health. Some clones in this sample may be carry-over from other donors' samples. The chain is built from TRBV19 and TRBJ2-7, with D tentatively TRBD2 (5 bases). The CDR3 nucleotides read TGTGCCAGTAATGAAGGGAGAACCTACTACGAGCAGTACTTC. It codes for CASNEGRTYYEQYF.